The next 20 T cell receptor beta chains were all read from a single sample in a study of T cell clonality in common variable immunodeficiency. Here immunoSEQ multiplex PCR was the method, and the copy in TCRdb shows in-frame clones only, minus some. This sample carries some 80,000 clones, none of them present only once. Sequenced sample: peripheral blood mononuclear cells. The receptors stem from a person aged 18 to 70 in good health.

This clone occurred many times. Here the CDR3 reads CASRQGRSYEQYF. CDR3 bases read: TGTGCCAGCAGGCAGGGGCGCTCCTACGAG. The J gene is TRBJ2-7, the V gene TRBV11-3; possibly TRBD1 for D (6 bases). The sequenced fragment ends 3 residues before the CDR3 boundary, so the rest is inferred from the germline J gene. CDR3 length: 13 amino acids. CDR1 is SGHNT and CDR2 is YENEEA in the germline V gene. Trimming removed 6 bases from V and 0 bases from J, with 9 bases in between.

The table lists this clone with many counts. The CDR3 protein is CASSWTGRTDTQYF. The sequenced part of the CDR3 DNA is TGTGCCAGCAGTTGGACAGGACGCACAGATACG. V gene TRBV12-3 or TRBV12-4 combines with J gene TRBJ2-3; TRBD1 matches at 7 bases. The missing CDR3 end, 3 residues past where the read stops, is filled in from the germline J gene. The length of the CDR3 is 14 residues. V lost 4 bases, J lost 1 base, and 2 bases stayed unmatched.

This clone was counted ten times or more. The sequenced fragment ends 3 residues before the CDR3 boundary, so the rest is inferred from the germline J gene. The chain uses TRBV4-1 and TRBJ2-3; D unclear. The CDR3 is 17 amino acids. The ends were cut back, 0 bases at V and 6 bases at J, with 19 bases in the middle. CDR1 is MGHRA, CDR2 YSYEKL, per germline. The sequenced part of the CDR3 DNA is TGCGCCAGCAGCCAAGATCTGGGCACGTTCGCTACTGATACG. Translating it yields CASSQDLGTFATDT. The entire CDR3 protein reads CASSQDLGTFATDTQYF.

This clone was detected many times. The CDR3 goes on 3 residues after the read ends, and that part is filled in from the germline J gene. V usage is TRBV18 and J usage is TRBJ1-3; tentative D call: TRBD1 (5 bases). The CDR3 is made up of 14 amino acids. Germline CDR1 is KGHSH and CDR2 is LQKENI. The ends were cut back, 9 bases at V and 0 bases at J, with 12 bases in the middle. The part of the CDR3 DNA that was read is TGTGCCAGTTTCAGACAGAGCTCTGGAAACACC. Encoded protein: CASFRQSSGNT. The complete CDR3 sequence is CASFRQSSGNTIYF.

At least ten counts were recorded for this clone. Incomplete CDR3 DNA: TGCAGTGCTAGACCGGAACTAGCGGGAGCCTACGAG. Encoded protein: CSARPELAGAYE. The whole CDR3 sequence reads CSARPELAGAYEQYF. The chain is built from TRBV20-1 and TRBJ2-7, with 11 bases matching TRBD2. The read halts 3 residues ahead of the CDR3 end, with the missing end drawn from the germline J gene. Trimming removed 2 bases from V and 2 bases from J; junction bases left unmatched: 5. CDR3 length: 15 amino acids. Germline V gene lookup returns CDR1 DFQATT and CDR2 SNEGSKA (reference sequence).

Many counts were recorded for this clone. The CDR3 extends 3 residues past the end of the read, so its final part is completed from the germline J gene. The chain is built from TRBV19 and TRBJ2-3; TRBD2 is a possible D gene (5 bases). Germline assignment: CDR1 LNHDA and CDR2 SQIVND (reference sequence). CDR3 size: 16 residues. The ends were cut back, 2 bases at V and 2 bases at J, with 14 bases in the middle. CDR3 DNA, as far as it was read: TGTGCCAGTAGTATAAGGCGGGTGTTACCCACAGATACG. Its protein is CASSIRRVLPTDT. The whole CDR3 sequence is CASSIRRVLPTDTQYF. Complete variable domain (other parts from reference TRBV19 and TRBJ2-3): DGGITQSPKYLFRKEGQNVTLSCEQNLNHDAMYWYRQDPGQGLRLIYYSQIVNDFQKGDIAEGYSVSREKKESFPLTVTSAQKNPTAFYLCASSIRRVLPTDTQYFGPGTRLTVL.

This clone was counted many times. The sequenced CDR3 bases are TGCGCCAGCAGCTATGGACAGGGAGGGTTGCAGACTGAA. It encodes CASSYGQGGLQTE. The entire CDR3 protein reads CASSYGQGGLQTEAFF. V is TRBV5-1 and J is TRBJ1-1; the match to TRBD1 covers 8 bases. The DNA ends 3 residues before the CDR3 does, and the rest of the CDR3 is filled in from the germline J gene. V lost 3 bases and J lost 5; bases outside the gene matches: 12. Germline V gives CDR1 SGHRS, CDR2 YFSETQ. The CDR3 runs to 16 residues.

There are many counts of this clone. CDR3 loop: CASSTLAGAYTGELFF. The covered CDR3 bases are TGTGCCAGCAGTACCTTAGCGGGAGCGTATACCGGGGAG. This sequence joins TRBV6-4 and TRBJ2-2; the match to TRBD2 covers 9 bases. The read is 3 residues too short to cover the CDR3 end, so that end is filled in from the germline J gene. CDR3 length: 16 amino acids. In germline, CDR1 is MRHNA, CDR2 SNTAGT. V lost 5 bases, J lost 5 bases, and 9 bases stayed unmatched.

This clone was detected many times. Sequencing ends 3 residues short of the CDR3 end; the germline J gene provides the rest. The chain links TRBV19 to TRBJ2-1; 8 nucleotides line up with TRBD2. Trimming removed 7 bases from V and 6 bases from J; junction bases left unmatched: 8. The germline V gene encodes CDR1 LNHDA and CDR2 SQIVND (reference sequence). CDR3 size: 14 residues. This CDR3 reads CASKLDGGVNEQFF. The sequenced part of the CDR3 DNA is TGTGCCAGTAAACTTGACGGGGGGGTCAATGAG. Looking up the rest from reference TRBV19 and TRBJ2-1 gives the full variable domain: DGGITQSPKYLFRKEGQNVTLSCEQNLNHDAMYWYRQDPGQGLRLIYYSQIVNDFQKGDIAEGYSVSREKKESFPLTVTSAQKNPTAFYLCASKLDGGVNEQFFGPGTRLTVL.

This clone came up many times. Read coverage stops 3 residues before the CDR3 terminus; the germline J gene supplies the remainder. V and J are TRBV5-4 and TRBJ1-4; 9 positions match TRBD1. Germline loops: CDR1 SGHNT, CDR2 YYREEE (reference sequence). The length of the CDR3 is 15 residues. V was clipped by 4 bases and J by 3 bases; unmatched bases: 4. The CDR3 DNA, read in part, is TGTGCCAGCAGCCCTCGGACAGGGGCTAATGAAAAA. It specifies CASSPRTGANEK. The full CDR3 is CASSPRTGANEKLFF. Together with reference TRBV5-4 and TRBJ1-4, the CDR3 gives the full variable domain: ETGVTQSPTHLIKTRGQQVTLRCSSQSGHNTVSWYQQALGQGPQFIFQYYREEENGRGNFPPRFSGLQFPNYSSELNVNALELDDSALYLCASSPRTGANEKLFFGSGTQLSVL.

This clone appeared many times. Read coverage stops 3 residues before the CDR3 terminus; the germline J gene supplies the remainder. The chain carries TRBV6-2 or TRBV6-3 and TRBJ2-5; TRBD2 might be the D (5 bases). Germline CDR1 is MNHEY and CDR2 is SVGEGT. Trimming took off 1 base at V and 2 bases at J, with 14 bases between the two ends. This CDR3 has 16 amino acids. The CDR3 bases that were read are TGTGCCAGCAGTTACTTAGAACTAGTTCTTCAAGAGACC. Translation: CASSYLELVLQET. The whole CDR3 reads CASSYLELVLQETQYF.

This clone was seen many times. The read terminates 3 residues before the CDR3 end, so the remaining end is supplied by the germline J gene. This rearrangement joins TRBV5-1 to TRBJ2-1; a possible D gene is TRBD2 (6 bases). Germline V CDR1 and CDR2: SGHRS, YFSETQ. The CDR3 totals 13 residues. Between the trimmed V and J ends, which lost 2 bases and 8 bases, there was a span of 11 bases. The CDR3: CASSFGGIDEQFF. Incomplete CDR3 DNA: TGCGCCAGCAGCTTCGGCGGGATCGATGAG.

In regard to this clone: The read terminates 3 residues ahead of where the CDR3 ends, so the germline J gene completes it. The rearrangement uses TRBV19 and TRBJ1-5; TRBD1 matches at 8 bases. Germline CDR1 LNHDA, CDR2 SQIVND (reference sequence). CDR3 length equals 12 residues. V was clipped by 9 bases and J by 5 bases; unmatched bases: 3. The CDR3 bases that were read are TGTGCCAGCCGACAGGGGTATCAGCCC. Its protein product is CASRQGYQP. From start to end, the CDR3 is CASRQGYQPQHF. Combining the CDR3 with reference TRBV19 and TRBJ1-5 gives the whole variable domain DGGITQSPKYLFRKEGQNVTLSCEQNLNHDAMYWYRQDPGQGLRLIYYSQIVNDFQKGDIAEGYSVSREKKESFPLTVTSAQKNPTAFYLCASRQGYQPQHFGDGTRLSIL.

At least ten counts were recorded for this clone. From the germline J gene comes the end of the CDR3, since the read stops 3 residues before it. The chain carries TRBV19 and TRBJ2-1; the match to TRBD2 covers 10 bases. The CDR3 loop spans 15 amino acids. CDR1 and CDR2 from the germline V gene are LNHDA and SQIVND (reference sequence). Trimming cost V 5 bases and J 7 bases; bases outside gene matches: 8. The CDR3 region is CASSPRAGGANEQFF. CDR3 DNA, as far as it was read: TGTGCCAGTAGTCCGAGAGCGGGAGGGGCGAATGAG.

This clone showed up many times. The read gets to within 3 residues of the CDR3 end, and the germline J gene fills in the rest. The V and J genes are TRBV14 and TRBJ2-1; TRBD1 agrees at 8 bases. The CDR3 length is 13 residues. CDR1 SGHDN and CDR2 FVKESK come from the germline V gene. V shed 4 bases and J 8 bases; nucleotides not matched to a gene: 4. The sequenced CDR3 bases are TGTGCCAGCAGCCGACAGGGGTTCGATGAG. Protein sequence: CASSRQGFDE. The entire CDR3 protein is CASSRQGFDEQFF.

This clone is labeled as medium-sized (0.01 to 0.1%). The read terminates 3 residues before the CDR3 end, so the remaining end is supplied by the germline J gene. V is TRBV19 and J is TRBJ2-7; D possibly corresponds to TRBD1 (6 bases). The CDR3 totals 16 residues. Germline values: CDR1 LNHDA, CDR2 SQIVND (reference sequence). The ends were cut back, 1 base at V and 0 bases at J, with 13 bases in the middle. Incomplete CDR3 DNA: TGTGCCAGTAGTATAGCAAGGGGGACAAACTCCTACGAG. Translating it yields CASSIARGTNSYE. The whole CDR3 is CASSIARGTNSYEQYF.

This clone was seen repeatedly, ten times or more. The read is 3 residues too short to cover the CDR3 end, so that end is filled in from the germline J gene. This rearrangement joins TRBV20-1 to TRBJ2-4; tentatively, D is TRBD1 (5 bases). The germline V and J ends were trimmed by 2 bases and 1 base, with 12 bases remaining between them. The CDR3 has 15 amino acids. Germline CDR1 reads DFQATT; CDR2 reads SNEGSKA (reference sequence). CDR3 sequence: CSARLGPPAKNIQYF. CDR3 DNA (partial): TGCAGTGCTAGATTGGGGCCCCCGGCCAAAAACATT.

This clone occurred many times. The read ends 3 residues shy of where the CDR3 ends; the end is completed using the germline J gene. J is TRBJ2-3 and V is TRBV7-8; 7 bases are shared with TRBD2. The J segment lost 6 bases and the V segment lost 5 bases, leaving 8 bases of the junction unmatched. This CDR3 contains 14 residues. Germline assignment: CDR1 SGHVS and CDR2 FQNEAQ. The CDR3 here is CASSPGGGRDTQYF. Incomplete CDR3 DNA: TGTGCCAGCAGCCCAGGCGGGGGTCGGGATACG.

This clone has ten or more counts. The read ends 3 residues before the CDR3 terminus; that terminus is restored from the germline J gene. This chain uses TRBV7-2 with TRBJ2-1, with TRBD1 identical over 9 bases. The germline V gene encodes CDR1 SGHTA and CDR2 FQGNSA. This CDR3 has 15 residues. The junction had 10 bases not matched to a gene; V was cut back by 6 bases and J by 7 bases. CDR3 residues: CASRLRTGVGNEQFF. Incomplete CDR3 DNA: TGTGCCAGCAGACTTAGGACAGGGGTGGGGAATGAG.

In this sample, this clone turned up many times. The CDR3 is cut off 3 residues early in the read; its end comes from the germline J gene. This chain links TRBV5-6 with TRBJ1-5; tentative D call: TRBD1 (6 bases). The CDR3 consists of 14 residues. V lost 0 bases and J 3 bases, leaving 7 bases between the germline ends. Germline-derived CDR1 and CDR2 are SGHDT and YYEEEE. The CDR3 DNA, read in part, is TGTGCCAGCAGCTTGGGACAGGCCAATCAGCCC. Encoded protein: CASSLGQANQP. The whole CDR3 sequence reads CASSLGQANQPQHF.